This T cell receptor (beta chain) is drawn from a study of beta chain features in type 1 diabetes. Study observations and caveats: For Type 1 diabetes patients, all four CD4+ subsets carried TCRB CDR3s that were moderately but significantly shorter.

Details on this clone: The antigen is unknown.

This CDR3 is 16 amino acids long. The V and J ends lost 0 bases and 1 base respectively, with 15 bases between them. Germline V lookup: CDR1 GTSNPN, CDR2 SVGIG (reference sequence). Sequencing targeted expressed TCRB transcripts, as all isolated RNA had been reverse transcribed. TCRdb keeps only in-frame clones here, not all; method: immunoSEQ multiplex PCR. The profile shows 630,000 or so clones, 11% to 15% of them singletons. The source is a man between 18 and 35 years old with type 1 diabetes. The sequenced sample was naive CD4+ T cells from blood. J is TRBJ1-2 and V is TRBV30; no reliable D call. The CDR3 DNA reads TGTGCCTGGAGTGTACTGATAGGGCGTCGTAACTATGGCTACACCTTC. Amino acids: CAWSVLIGRRNYGYTF.